This T cell receptor beta chain was captured in a study of T cell responses to AZD1222 COVID-19 vaccine. The CDR3 contains 13 residues. V gave up 4 bases and J gave up 5 bases, with 10 bases separating them. Looked up from germline, CDR1 is LGHDT and CDR2 is YNNKEL (reference sequence). This table comes from immunoSEQ multiplex PCR, and its TCRdb copy is limited to in-frame clones, with some not included. The data hold about 140,000 clones, with more than 80% observed a single time. The sequence came from an adult who received the MenACWY meningococcal vaccine as a control. The J gene is TRBJ2-3, the V gene TRBV3-1 (or the pseudogene TRBV3-2); D not certain. The specimen comprised peripheral blood, sampled 28 days after the second dose of the MenACWY control vaccine. The CDR3 here is CASSRGRGDTQYF. For the CDR3, the DNA is TGTGCCAGCAGCCGAGGCCGCGGAGATACGCAGTATTTT.